This T cell receptor (beta chain) derives from a study of cytomegalovirus exposure and HLA in healthy donors. 60 Vbeta and 13 Jbeta primers were used in PCR. This table comes from immunoSEQ multiplex PCR, and its TCRdb copy is limited to in-frame clones, with some not included. The top ten clones hold approximately 2.9% of a sample with roughly 180,000 clones, around 75% of them seen once. CDR3 length: 16 amino acids. Germline V CDR1 and CDR2: SGHAT, FQNNGV. Trimming cost V 2 bases and J 0 bases, with 10 bases left between them. This receptor was identified in a female donor in good health and CMV-seronegative. The sequencing sample was made of PBMCs. The chain has TRBV11-2 and TRBJ1-4; no clear D gene. The CDR3 reads CASSLPTPATNEKLFF. The CDR3 DNA follows: TGTGCCAGCAGCTTACCGACACCCGCAACTAATGAAAAACTGTTTTTT.